This T cell receptor (beta chain) comes out of a study of identical twins. TCRdb itself ran the 5' RACE reads through MiXCR, one entry per CDR3 protein. The profile shows a few hundred thousand distinct CDR3 sequences, approximately 24% of them singletons. The germline V gene encodes CDR1 SGHRS and CDR2 YFSETQ. This CDR3 is 15 amino acids long. V trimming: 4 bases; J trimming: 2 bases; junction bases outside the gene matches: 4. In addition, the sample was reused for a study of T cells expressing NK-cell markers.

The TCR comes from a woman younger than 35 in good health. V usage is TRBV5-1 and J usage is TRBJ2-2; 8 nucleotides match TRBD2. Sequencing was carried out using CD4+ T cells sorted from blood. DNA for the CDR3: TGCGCCAGCAGCGAGCGGGGGCCCAACACCGGGGAGCTGTTTTTT. Translated, it gives CASSERGPNTGELFF.